The sequence of this T cell receptor (beta chain) was determined in a study of early T cells in non-severe SARS-CoV-2 infection. Study as a whole: Sequencing targeted bulk RNA from unsorted whole blood, leaving chains unpaired. Broader study findings: VDJdb matches were skewed toward anti-spike CD8 T cell responses.

Germline CDR1 is SEHNR and CDR2 is FQNEAQ (reference sequence). V lost 1 base and J 6 bases, leaving 10 bases between the germline ends. The CDR3 sequence is 14 residues long. TCRdb recomputed calls from the 5' RACE reads with MiXCR, one row per CDR3 protein. The table lists approximately 69,000 distinct CDR3 sequences, approximately 10% of them singletons. This clonotype ranks as medium-sized. Its antigen is not identified. The receptor comes from an adult who was a healthcare worker with PCR-confirmed SARS-CoV-2 infection or an uninfected control (not recorded which). This specimen was whole blood, taken at baseline. The V call is TRBV7-9, the J call TRBJ1-5; D is unresolved. CDR3 amino acids: CASSLGGFGQPQHF. For the CDR3, the DNA is TGTGCCAGCAGCTTAGGAGGGTTCGGTCAGCCCCAGCATTTT.